This T cell receptor (beta chain) was identified during a study of T cell responses to AZD1222 COVID-19 vaccine. The table came from immunoSEQ multiplex PCR; TCRdb's copy has only in-frame clones and leaves some out. This sample carries roughly 150,000 clones, 85% to 95% of them seen once, and the ten largest clones take about 1.6%. Notes on the study in general: AZD1222 recipients seropositive at baseline numbered only 6 or 7. Scientists sampled the repertoires only once the peak T cell response had passed.

To note about this clone: The antigen is undetermined.

Here the sequenced sample was peripheral blood, taken 28 days after the second AZD1222 dose. The receptor comes from an adult who received the AZD1222 COVID-19 vaccine.

CDR3 region: CASSRDTAYEQYF. The CDR3 bases are TGTGCCAGCAGCCGGGACACAGCCTACGAGCAGTACTTC. V and J are TRBV5-5 and TRBJ2-7; tentative D call: TRBD1 (6 bases). Trimming removed 4 bases from V and 2 bases from J, with 10 bases in between. This CDR3 spans 13 amino acids. Germline V gene sequence: CDR1 SGHKS, CDR2 YYEKEE (reference sequence).